This T cell receptor delta chain was profiled in a study of gamma-delta T cells after stem cell transplantation. The CDR3 is made up of 15 amino acids. V was pared by 4 bases and J by 0 bases, with 6 bases of the junction left unmatched. Germline V lookup: CDR1 GEAIGNYY, CDR2 EKD. TCRdb reapplied CATT to the RT-PCR reads. The profile covers about 1,400 delta-chain clones, with around 13% appearing a single time and 27% taken by the ten largest. By proportion, this clone is large (0.1 to 1%). Other DNA sequences within the sample encode an identical CDR3. The TCR sequence derives from a human donor. It is not recorded whose cells these are; they may come from a transplant donor. This chain uses TRDV2 with TRDJ1; 8 nucleotides match TRDD3. The sample comprised gamma-delta T cells. The CDR3 DNA sequence: TGTGCCTGTGATCCACTGGGGGTTCACACCGATAAACTCATCTTT. Translated: CACDPLGVHTDKLIF.